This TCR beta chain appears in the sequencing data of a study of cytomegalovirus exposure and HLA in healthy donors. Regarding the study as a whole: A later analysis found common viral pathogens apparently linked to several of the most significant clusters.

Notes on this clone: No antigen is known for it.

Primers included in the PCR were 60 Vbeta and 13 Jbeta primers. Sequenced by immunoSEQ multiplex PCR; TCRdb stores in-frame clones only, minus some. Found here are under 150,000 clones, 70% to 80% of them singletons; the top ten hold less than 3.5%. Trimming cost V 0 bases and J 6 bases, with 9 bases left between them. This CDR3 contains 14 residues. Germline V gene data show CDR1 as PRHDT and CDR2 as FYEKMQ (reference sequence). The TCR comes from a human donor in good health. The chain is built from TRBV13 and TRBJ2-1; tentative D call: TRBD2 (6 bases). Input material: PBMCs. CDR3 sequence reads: CASSLGGRLNEQFF. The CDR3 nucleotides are TGTGCCAGCAGCTTAGGCGGGAGACTCAATGAGCAGTTCTTC.